The 21 T cell receptor beta chains listed next were all sequenced from one sample in a study of shared T cell receptors in the human thymus. Sequencing was performed with immunoSEQ multiplex PCR; in TCRdb, only in-frame clones are kept and a portion is missing. The profile shows 700,000 to 750,000 clones, approximately 85% of them singletons. The same data also contributed to another study, on human thymus T cells.

Sequenced: thymocytes. Receptor source: a girl under three years old with a congenital heart defect.

The chain recombines TRBV4-1 with TRBJ1-1; D perhaps matches TRBD1 (5 bases). Germline V gives CDR1 MGHRA, CDR2 YSYEKL. The ends were cut back, 6 bases at V and 1 base at J, with 12 bases in the middle. The CDR3 extends over 14 amino acids. The CDR3, as DNA: TGCGCCAGCAGTCCCCCTCAGGGGAACACTGAAGCTTTCTTT. Protein sequence: CASSPPQGNTEAFF.

In this sample, this clone turned up a few times. The chain couples TRBV7-2 to TRBJ1-1; D might be TRBD1 (5 bases). Deletions cut 4 bases from V and 5 bases from J, with 14 bases between. Germline-derived CDR1 and CDR2 are SGHTA and FQGNSA. The CDR3 length is 14 residues. CDR3 sequence: CASSSLREGTEAFF. CDR3 DNA sequence: TGTGCCAGCAGCTCCCTACGGGAGGGGACTGAAGCTTTCTTT.

The V call is TRBV9, the J call TRBJ1-4, with a weak D call TRBD1 (5 bases). The CDR3 runs to 15 residues. V lost 3 bases and J lost 8, with 17 bases in between. CDR1 SGDLS and CDR2 YYNGEE come from the germline V gene. CDR3 DNA: TGTGCCAGCAGCGAGCCACTCGGGGAGGGGGAAAAACTGTTTTTT. It yields the protein CASSEPLGEGEKLFF.

This clone was recorded once. V is TRBV12-5 and J is TRBJ2-1; TRBD2 matches at 10 bases. V lost 2 bases and J lost 6; bases outside the gene matches: 7. Germline V lookup: CDR1 LGHNT, CDR2 FRNRAP. The CDR3 sequence is 16 residues long. DNA of the CDR3: TGTGCTAGTGGTTTGCAAGCGGGGGGGCTTGGCAATGAGCAGTTCTTC. Translation gives CASGLQAGGLGNEQFF.

CDR3: CASSADRGEAFF. The CDR3 DNA sequence: TGTGCCAGCAGCGCCGACAGGGGTGAAGCTTTCTTT. This rearrangement joins TRBV9 to TRBJ1-1; 8 nucleotides agree with TRBD1. The CDR3 is 12 amino acids. In germline, CDR1 is SGDLS, CDR2 YYNGEE. With 3 bases clipped from V and 7 bases from J, the junction kept 2 bases outside the gene matches. The whole variable domain, filled in from reference TRBV9 and TRBJ1-1, reads DSGVTQTPKHLITATGQRVTLRCSPRSGDLSVYWYQQSLDQGLQFLIQYYNGEERAKGNILERFSAQQFPDLHSELNLSSLELGDSALYFCASSADRGEAFFGQGTRLTVV.

V is TRBV4-3 and J is TRBJ1-6; D is unresolved. Between the trimmed V and J ends, which lost 3 bases and 0 bases, there was a span of 9 bases. The CDR3 is 16 residues long. CDR1 is LGHNA, CDR2 YSLEER, per germline. CDR3 DNA: TGCGCCAGCAGCCAGATACAGAGCTCCTATAATTCACCCCTCCACTTT. Translating it yields CASSQIQSSYNSPLHF.

The chain has TRBV7-6 and TRBJ2-1; tentative D call: TRBD1 (5 bases). The germline gives CDR1 SGHVS, CDR2 FNYEAQ. CDR3 length equals 15 residues. Deletions cut 5 bases from V and 4 bases from J, with 15 bases between. The CDR3 region is CASSQQVGPYNEQFF. The CDR3 DNA reads as TGTGCCAGCAGCCAACAGGTTGGACCTTACAATGAGCAGTTCTTC.

The J gene is TRBJ1-2, the V gene TRBV5-4; 7 bases are shared with TRBD1. Germline loops: CDR1 SGHNT, CDR2 YYREEE (reference sequence). The ends lost 3 bases at V and 0 bases at J; junction bases unmatched: 8. The CDR3 length is 16 residues. The CDR3 region is CASSSSDRLTNYGYTF. For the CDR3, the DNA is TGTGCCAGCAGCTCGTCGGACAGGCTGACTAACTATGGCTACACCTTC.

This clone was seen a few times. The rearrangement joins TRBV2 to TRBJ1-5, with TRBD1 as a possible D gene (6 bases). Trimming shortened V by 1 base and J by 9 bases, and 13 bases separated the two germline ends. CDR1 is SNHLY, CDR2 FYNNEI, per germline. The CDR3 loop spans 14 amino acids. The CDR3 coding sequence is TGTGCCAGCAGTGAAGGCGGGGGCCTTTGGCCCCAGCATTTT. Its translation: CASSEGGGLWPQHF.

This rearrangement joins TRBV7-8 to TRBJ1-3, with 9 bases that match TRBD1. The CDR3 is 14 amino acids. V dropped 3 bases and J dropped 8; count of bases not matched to a gene: 5. The germline V gene has CDR1 SGHVS and CDR2 FQNEAQ. In nucleotides, the CDR3 is TGTGCCAGCAGCTTGGCGGGACAGGGAGACACCATATATTTT. Translation: CASSLAGQGDTIYF. The full variable domain, rest sourced from reference TRBV7-8 and TRBJ1-3, is GAGVSQSPRYKVAKRGQDVALRCDPISGHVSLFWYQQALGQGPEFLTYFQNEAQLDKSGLPSDRFFAERPEGSVSTLKIQRTQQEDSAVYLCASSLAGQGDTIYFGEGSWLTVV.

J is TRBJ1-2 and V is TRBV4-3; 9 nucleotides line up with TRBD1. Germline CDR1 LGHNA, CDR2 YSLEER. The CDR3 sequence is 18 residues long. V lost 1 base to trimming and J lost 4 bases; unmatched junction nucleotides: 13. This CDR3 reads CASSQGGTQGADGYGYTF. The DNA of the CDR3 is TGCGCCAGCAGCCAAGGGGGGACACAGGGGGCAGACGGCTATGGCTACACCTTC.

The chain recombines TRBV15 with TRBJ1-2; D unresolved. With 0 bases removed from V and 6 bases from J, the gap between germline ends came to 8 bases. Germline V gene lookup returns CDR1 LNHNV and CDR2 YYDKDF (reference sequence). This CDR3 contains 13 residues. The CDR3 sequence: CATSRDTGNGYTF. Written as DNA, the CDR3 is TGTGCCACCAGCAGAGATACGGGGAATGGCTACACCTTC.

This chain connects TRBV5-1 to TRBJ1-1; D call uncertain. The germline CDR1 and CDR2 sequences are SGHRS and YFSETQ. Trimming shortened V by 2 bases and J by 0 bases, and 14 bases separated the two germline ends. The CDR3 is made up of 16 amino acids. The CDR3 loop is CASSLWGAVMNTEAFF. The CDR3 DNA is TGCGCCAGCAGCTTATGGGGAGCCGTTATGAACACTGAAGCTTTCTTT.

The chain has TRBV5-6 and TRBJ2-7; the match to TRBD1 covers 10 bases. The V segment lost 5 bases and the J segment 6 bases; nucleotides outside the gene matches: 14. Germline V gene sequence: CDR1 SGHDT, CDR2 YYEEEE. The CDR3 loop spans 16 amino acids. In nucleotides, the CDR3 is TGTGCCAGCAGTTTTATAAAGGGGACAGGGGCCTCCGAGCAGTACTTC. Its translation is CASSFIKGTGASEQYF.

This chain links TRBV5-1 with TRBJ2-2; D is possibly TRBD1 (5 bases). V gave up 2 bases and J gave up 1 base, with 9 bases separating them. The CDR3 length is 15 residues. The germline V gene encodes CDR1 SGHRS and CDR2 YFSETQ. The CDR3 protein is CASSLGVRNTGELFF. CDR3 nucleotides: TGCGCCAGCAGCTTAGGGGTTAGGAACACCGGGGAGCTGTTTTTT.

V usage is TRBV27 and J usage is TRBJ2-7, with a possible D match to TRBD2 (6 bases). The ends were cut back, 5 bases at V and 3 bases at J, with 11 bases in the middle. The CDR3 runs 13 residues. Germline loops: CDR1 MNHEY, CDR2 SMNVEV (reference sequence). Written as DNA, the CDR3 is TGTGCCAGCAGTCACCGGGAGTTCTACGAGCAGTACTTC. It specifies CASSHREFYEQYF.

This chain uses TRBV7-2 with TRBJ1-5; 7 bases fit TRBD1. The CDR3 totals 15 residues. The germline V gene has CDR1 SGHTA and CDR2 FQGNSA. Unmatched junction bases numbered 4, after V lost 5 bases and J lost 0 bases. CDR3 sequence (DNA): TGTGCCAGCAGCCCGGGACAGAATAGCAATCAGCCCCAGCATTTT. It is translated as CASSPGQNSNQPQHF.

CDR3 in amino acids: CASSLTGRGASSNEQYF. CDR3 DNA sequence: TGTGCCAGCAGCTTAACGGGGCGGGGGGCCTCCTCGAACGAGCAGTACTTC. This chain joins TRBV7-2 and TRBJ2-7; TRBD2 aligns across 8 bases. With 2 bases clipped from V and 5 bases from J, the junction kept 14 bases outside the gene matches. The CDR3 length is 17 residues. The germline CDR1 and CDR2 sequences are SGHTA and FQGNSA.

This sequence joins TRBV14 and TRBJ1-1; D might be TRBD1 (5 bases). This CDR3 region has 18 residues. Germline CDR1 is SGHDN and CDR2 is FVKESK. Trimming removed 0 bases at V and 3 bases at J, with 20 bases between. CDR3 in amino acids: CASSQERQNGQRDTEAFF. The CDR3 DNA follows: TGTGCCAGCAGCCAAGAAAGACAGAACGGACAAAGAGACACTGAAGCTTTCTTT. Using reference TRBV14 and TRBJ1-1 for the parts outside the CDR3, the full variable domain is EAGVTQFPSHSVIEKGQTVTLRCDPISGHDNLYWYRRVMGKEIKFLLHFVKESKQDESGMPNNRFLAERTGGTYSTLKVQPAELEDSGVYFCASSQERQNGQRDTEAFFGQGTRLTVV.

CDR3 sequence: CAISNVSGTGGESYNSPLHF. CDR3 coding DNA: TGTGCCATCAGTAACGTTTCCGGGACAGGGGGCGAATCCTATAATTCACCCCTCCACTTT. The J gene is TRBJ1-6, the V gene TRBV10-3; 12 bases match TRBD1. Trimming removed 5 bases from V and 1 base from J; junction bases left unmatched: 12. The CDR3 is made up of 20 amino acids. CDR1 is ENHRY, CDR2 SYGVKD, per germline.

The chain combines TRBV23-1 with TRBJ1-5; D might be TRBD1 (5 bases). TRBV23-1 is placed among ORFs of uncertain function. Trimming cost V 10 bases and J 4 bases, with 14 bases left between them. This CDR3 region has 13 residues. The CDR3 DNA follows: TGCGCCAACCCGACAGTCCCTAATCAGCCCCAGCATTTT. This translates into CANPTVPNQPQHF.